These 17 T cell receptor beta chains came from one sample sequenced in a study of blood T cell repertoires in COVID-19. The method was immunoSEQ multiplex PCR; TCRdb's version includes in-frame clones alone and lacks a portion of them. The table includes about 220,000 clones, about 87% detected once. The sequencing input was PBMCs or T cells enriched from blood (not recorded which). These receptors all stem from a woman aged 40-49 years with acute COVID-19.

This clone was observed a handful of times. The V gene is TRBV19, the J gene TRBJ1-6; 7 bases match TRBD1. The CDR3 totals 15 residues. The ends lost 5 bases at V and 5 bases at J; junction bases unmatched: 6. CDR1 and CDR2 (germline): LNHDA, SQIVND (reference sequence). The CDR3, as DNA: TGTGCCAGTAGTCACGGGGACAGAGATAATTCACCCCTCCACTTT. Protein sequence: CASSHGDRDNSPLHF.

V gene TRBV7-2 combines with J gene TRBJ2-3; TRBD2 aligns across 7 bases. The CDR3 covers 17 residues. Germline loops: CDR1 SGHTA, CDR2 FQGNSA. V lost 2 bases, J lost 3 bases, and 11 bases stayed unmatched. The CDR3 is CASSLRGGDPPTDTQYF. The CDR3 DNA reads TGTGCCAGCAGCTTACGGGGAGGGGACCCCCCTACAGATACGCAGTATTTT.

The CDR3 DNA is TGTGCCATCAGTGACCGCCGGGACTACCAAGAGACCCAGTACTTC. Translation gives CAISDRRDYQETQYF. The gene calls are TRBV10-3 and TRBJ2-5; a possible D gene is TRBD2 (6 bases). There are 15 residues in the CDR3. Per germline, CDR1 ENHRY and CDR2 SYGVKD. V dropped 3 bases and J dropped 0 bases, with 11 bases sitting between them.

This chain connects TRBV5-8 to TRBJ1-2, with 7 bases identical to TRBD1. Trimming took 0 bases from V and 4 from J; bases not matched to a gene: 6. The CDR3 runs to 15 residues. CDR1 is SGHTS and CDR2 is YDEGEE in the germline V gene. CDR3: CASSLGQGTLYGYTF. The CDR3 nucleotides are TGTGCCAGCAGCTTGGGACAGGGAACCCTCTATGGCTACACCTTC.

The chain joins TRBV7-8 to TRBJ2-2; D remains ambiguous. The CDR3 has 14 amino acids. The V end lost 6 bases, the J end lost 6 bases, and 14 bases lay between the germline ends. Per germline, CDR1 SGHVS and CDR2 FQNEAQ. DNA for the CDR3: TGTGCCAGCAGGCCAAATTTAGTAGCCGGGGAGCTGTTTTTT. Amino acids: CASRPNLVAGELFF.

The chain combines TRBV11-2 with TRBJ2-3; 12 nucleotides line up with TRBD2. Germline values: CDR1 SGHAT, CDR2 FQNNGV. The CDR3 has 16 residues. After removal of 4 bases from V and 4 bases from J, the junction contained 6 bases not matched to a gene. The CDR3 loop is CASSSTSGRGADTQYF. For the CDR3, the DNA is TGTGCCAGCAGCTCGACTAGCGGGAGAGGCGCAGATACGCAGTATTTT. The whole variable domain, remainder taken from reference TRBV11-2 and TRBJ2-3, is EAGVAQSPRYKIIEKRQSVAFWCNPISGHATLYWYQQILGQGPKLLIQFQNNGVVDDSQLPKDRFSAERLKGVDSTLKIQPAKLEDSAVYLCASSSTSGRGADTQYFGPGTRLTVL.

The chain combines TRBV12-5 with TRBJ2-3; the D gene is possibly TRBD2 (6 bases). CDR1 and CDR2 from the germline V gene are LGHNT and FRNRAP. V lost 2 bases and J 2 bases, leaving 14 bases between the germline ends. The CDR3 has 16 amino acids. The CDR3 sequence: CASGLRFGGDTDTQYF. The CDR3 nucleotides are TGTGCTAGTGGTTTGAGGTTCGGCGGGGACACAGATACGCAGTATTTT.

This chain links TRBV4-1 with TRBJ1-5; no reliable D call. The V gene's germline CDR1 is MGHRA and CDR2 YSYEKL. CDR3 length equals 15 residues. Trimming left V 4 bases short and J 0 bases short, with 10 bases between. CDR3: CASSPTEFSNQPQHF. The DNA for the CDR3 is TGCGCCAGCAGCCCCACAGAATTTAGCAATCAGCCCCAGCATTTT.

This clone was seen once. This sequence joins TRBV3-1 (or the pseudogene TRBV3-2) and TRBJ2-2; TRBD1 is a possible D gene (5 bases). Trimming removed 0 bases at V and 9 bases at J, with 14 bases between. The CDR3 extends over 15 amino acids. Germline V gives CDR1 LGHDT, CDR2 YNNKEL (reference sequence). CDR3 region: CASSQEGLGLWELFF. The CDR3 DNA is TGTGCCAGCAGCCAAGAGGGGCTTGGATTGTGGGAGCTGTTTTTT.

The chain joins TRBV3-1 (or the pseudogene TRBV3-2) to TRBJ1-2; a weak D match, TRBD1 (6 bases). The V gene lost 4 bases and the J gene lost 5 bases, with 11 bases spanning the gap. CDR1 and CDR2 from the germline V gene are LGHDT and YNNKEL (reference sequence). The CDR3 contains 13 residues. The CDR3 protein is CASSRGQPYGYTF. The CDR3 coding sequence is TGTGCCAGCAGCCGAGGACAGCCTTATGGCTACACCTTC.

On this clone: Mismatch with germline at one junction end may stem from a read error. The gene calls are TRBV11-3 and TRBJ2-4; D is possibly TRBD2 (6 bases). CDR1 and CDR2 from the germline V gene are SGHNT and YENEEA. The CDR3 runs to 12 residues. The CDR3 region is CASSSINGRLRF. As DNA, the CDR3 is TGTGCCAGCAGCTCGATAAACGGGAGACTGCGCTTC.

This sequence joins TRBV6-2 or TRBV6-3 and TRBJ2-2, with a weak D call TRBD1 (5 bases). The CDR3 covers 15 residues. The V gene lost 6 bases and the J gene lost 3 bases, with 14 bases spanning the gap. Germline V gene data show CDR1 as MNHEY and CDR2 as SVGEGT. CDR3 in DNA: TGTGCCAGCAGCTCAAGGGGAAAAGACACCGGGGAGCTGTTTTTT. Amino acid sequence: CASSSRGKDTGELFF.

The chain joins TRBV5-1 to TRBJ1-2; 8 bases match TRBD1. The CDR3 runs 13 residues. Per the germline V gene, CDR1 is SGHRS and CDR2 is YFSETQ. The V gene end was trimmed by 4 bases and the J gene end by 6 bases; junction bases not matched to a gene: 5. CDR3 protein: CASSIGQGHGYTF. The CDR3 DNA reads as TGCGCCAGCAGCATAGGACAGGGCCATGGCTACACCTTC.

The chain uses TRBV11-2 and TRBJ1-5; the D is unclear. Trimming left V 5 bases short and J 7 bases short, with 21 bases between. Germline CDR1 reads SGHAT; CDR2 reads FQNNGV. This CDR3 has 16 amino acids. The CDR3 DNA sequence: TGTGCCAGCAGCCCTTCGCGGTCGGCGTCTGTCCAGCCCCAGCATTTT. Translated: CASSPSRSASVQPQHF.

The J gene is TRBJ1-6, the V gene TRBV5-6; 12 positions match TRBD1. This CDR3 comprises 13 residues. V dropped 4 bases and J dropped 11; count of bases not matched to a gene: 1. Germline assignment: CDR1 SGHDT and CDR2 YYEEEE. This chain's CDR3 is CASSRDRGPPLHF. In nucleotides, the CDR3 is TGTGCCAGCAGCCGGGACAGGGGGCCACCCCTCCACTTT.

This chain connects TRBV5-5 to TRBJ1-6; 11 nucleotides line up with TRBD1. This CDR3 has 15 residues. Losses at the gene ends were 4 bases for V and 6 bases for J; bases not matched to a gene: 3. Germline V gives CDR1 SGHKS, CDR2 YYEKEE (reference sequence). The CDR3 is CASSDGQGANSPLHF. For the CDR3, the DNA is TGTGCCAGCAGCGACGGACAGGGGGCTAATTCACCCCTCCACTTT.

The CDR3 sequence is CASSQEVDSATKQYF. The CDR3 nucleotides read TGCGCCAGCAGCCAAGAAGTTGACTCGGCTACGAAACAGTACTTC. The V gene is TRBV4-3, the J gene TRBJ2-7; D remains ambiguous. Trimming stripped 0 bases from V and 10 bases from J, with 19 bases between. Germline-derived CDR1 and CDR2 are LGHNA and YSLEER. This CDR3 contains 15 residues.